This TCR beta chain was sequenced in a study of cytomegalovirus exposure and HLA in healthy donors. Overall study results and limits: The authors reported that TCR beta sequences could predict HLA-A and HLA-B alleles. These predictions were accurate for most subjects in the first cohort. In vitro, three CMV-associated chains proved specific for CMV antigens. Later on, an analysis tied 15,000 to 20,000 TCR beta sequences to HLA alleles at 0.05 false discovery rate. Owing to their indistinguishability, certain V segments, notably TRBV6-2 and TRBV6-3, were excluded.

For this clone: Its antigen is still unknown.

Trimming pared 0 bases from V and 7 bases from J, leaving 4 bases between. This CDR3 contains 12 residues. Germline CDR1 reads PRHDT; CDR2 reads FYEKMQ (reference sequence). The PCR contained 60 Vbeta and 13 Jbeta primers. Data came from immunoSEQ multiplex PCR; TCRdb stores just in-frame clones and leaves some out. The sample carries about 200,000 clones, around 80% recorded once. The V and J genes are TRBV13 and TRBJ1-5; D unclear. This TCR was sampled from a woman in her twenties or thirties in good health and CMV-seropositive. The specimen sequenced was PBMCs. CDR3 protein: CASSLGAQPQHF. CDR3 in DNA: TGTGCCAGCAGCTTAGGAGCACAGCCCCAGCATTTT.